This T cell receptor beta chain came from a study of cytomegalovirus exposure and HLA in healthy donors. The CDR3 loop spans 15 amino acids. V lost 7 bases and J lost 3, with 16 bases in between. Germline values: CDR1 LNHDA, CDR2 SQIVND (reference sequence). Study outcomes and limitations: According to a later analysis, most TCR beta chains associated with CMV appeared HLA-restricted. Rarity characterized most TCR sequences, yet some public TCRs appeared in many donors. Researchers reported in a later analysis that a missense DCLRE1C variant was tied to TCR beta V- and J-gene trimming.

PCR employed 60 Vbeta and 13 Jbeta primers. The data were produced by immunoSEQ multiplex PCR, yet TCRdb's version contains in-frame clones alone and is incomplete. This sample has about 210,000 clones; about 90% occur once, and the top ten carry around 1%. Comment on this clone: Its antigen is undetermined.

Sequencing was carried out using PBMCs. The chain couples TRBV19 to TRBJ2-1; the D gene is possibly TRBD2 (5 bases). The sequence derives from a boy between 2 and 15 years old in good health and CMV-seronegative. CDR3 region: CASTLTRSGYNEQFF. In nucleotides, the CDR3 is TGTGCCAGTACCCTAACTAGGTCCGGCTACAATGAGCAGTTCTTC. Variable domain in full (rest from reference TRBV19 and TRBJ2-1): DGGITQSPKYLFRKEGQNVTLSCEQNLNHDAMYWYRQDPGQGLRLIYYSQIVNDFQKGDIAEGYSVSREKKESFPLTVTSAQKNPTAFYLCASTLTRSGYNEQFFGPGTRLTVL.